Following are 32 T cell receptor beta chains from one sample sequenced in a study of response to subunit inactivated influenza vaccine. A single record per CDR3 protein comes from TCRdb applying MiXCR to the RT-PCR reads. The table has about 780,000 distinct CDR3 sequences, about 18% seen once. The sequences come from PBMCs from blood, collected roughly 5 days after vaccination. The receptor set was obtained from a man in his forties or fifties who received an inactivated influenza vaccine.

This clonotype was counted a few times. The chain has TRBV5-1 and TRBJ2-1; TRBD1 agrees at 9 bases. With 1 base clipped from V and 9 bases from J, the junction kept 2 bases outside the gene matches. The CDR3 runs to 13 residues. Germline V gene data show CDR1 as SGHRS and CDR2 as YFSETQ. Here the CDR3 DNA reads TGCGCCAGCAGCTTGCCGACAGGGGGTGAGCAGTTCTTC. Residues: CASSLPTGGEQFF.

The rearrangement links TRBV12-3 or TRBV12-4 to TRBJ2-7; 9 nucleotides align to TRBD2. After removal of 4 bases from V and 3 bases from J, the junction contained 7 bases not matched to a gene. The CDR3 is 15 residues long. CDR3: CASSSSGTSDYEQYF. The CDR3, as DNA: TGTGCCAGCAGTTCTAGCGGGACGAGCGACTACGAGCAGTACTTC.

The chain recombines TRBV29-1 with TRBJ2-2, with a possible D match to TRBD1 (6 bases). There are 13 residues in the CDR3. Germline V gene data show CDR1 as SQVTM and CDR2 as ANQGSEA. V dropped 3 bases and J dropped 4 bases, with 9 bases sitting between them. The CDR3 is CSVDLQGTGELFF. The CDR3 DNA reads TGCAGCGTTGATTTACAGGGCACCGGGGAGCTGTTTTTT.

The sample holds a few counts of this clonotype. This chain connects TRBV12-3 or TRBV12-4 to TRBJ1-1, with D hard to call. Trimming left V 1 base short and J 1 base short, with 4 bases between. CDR3 length: 13 residues. The CDR3 nucleotides are TGTGCCAGCAGTTTAGAGACGAACACTGAAGCTTTCTTT. Its protein product is CASSLETNTEAFF.

CDR3 residues: CASSPAQGNEQFF. DNA of the CDR3: TGCGCCAGCAGCCCCGCTCAGGGAAATGAGCAGTTCTTC. This rearrangement joins TRBV4-3 to TRBJ2-1; D is possibly TRBD1 (5 bases). The CDR3 sequence is 13 residues long. CDR1 and CDR2 (germline): LGHNA, YSLEER. V lost 4 bases and J lost 7, with 11 bases in between.

In this sample, this clonotype turned up a few times. J is TRBJ2-7 and V is TRBV18; 7 bases fit TRBD2. The germline V gene encodes CDR1 KGHSH and CDR2 LQKENI. The CDR3 contains 14 residues. With V trimmed by 5 bases and J by 3 bases, 7 bases remained unmatched. The CDR3 bases are TGTGCCAGCTCAGACAGCGGGACCCGCTACGAGCAGTACTTC. Its protein is CASSDSGTRYEQYF.

The J gene is TRBJ2-2, the V gene TRBV5-1; TRBD2 might be the D (7 bases). CDR3 length: 16 amino acids. V lost 0 bases and J lost 3, with 12 bases in between. Germline values: CDR1 SGHRS, CDR2 YFSETQ. The CDR3 DNA reads TGCGCCAGCAGCTTGGAACGCGGGGGCTACACCGGGGAGCTGTTTTTT. This translates into CASSLERGGYTGELFF.

The sample holds a few counts of this clonotype. The CDR3 sequence: CASSRTRTSGRVDNEQFF. The CDR3 nucleotides are TGTGCCAGCAGCCGAACCCGGACTAGCGGGAGAGTCGACAATGAGCAGTTCTTC. The rearrangement uses TRBV11-2 and TRBJ2-1; 13 bases map to TRBD2. V was clipped by 5 bases and J by 5 bases; unmatched bases: 12. Germline V gene lookup returns CDR1 SGHAT and CDR2 FQNNGV. The CDR3 totals 18 residues.

The table lists this clonotype with a few counts. This rearrangement joins TRBV24-1 to TRBJ2-2; 14 nucleotides match TRBD2. The CDR3 covers 15 residues. Trimming removed 4 bases from V and 16 bases from J; junction bases left unmatched: 10. Per germline, CDR1 KGHDR and CDR2 SFDVKD. The CDR3 DNA reads TGTGCCACCAGTGACCCCGGGACTAGCGGGGGAGTACAGTTTTTT. Translated, it gives CATSDPGTSGGVQFF.

The table lists this clonotype with a few counts. The rearrangement joins TRBV20-1 to TRBJ2-1; weak D call: TRBD2 (6 bases). The CDR3 loop spans 17 amino acids. The ends were cut back, 0 bases at V and 1 base at J, with 16 bases in the middle. Germline V gene sequence: CDR1 DFQATT, CDR2 SNEGSKA (reference sequence). CDR3 region: CSARDQLGGGSYNEQFF. CDR3 DNA sequence: TGCAGTGCTAGAGATCAATTGGGGGGAGGTTCCTACAATGAGCAGTTCTTC.

This chain connects TRBV7-2 to TRBJ1-6; 11 bases are a match to TRBD1. The trim removed 0 bases at V and 7 bases at J, leaving 2 bases unmatched. Per the germline V gene, CDR1 is SGHTA and CDR2 is FQGNSA. The CDR3 loop spans 16 amino acids. CDR3 region: CASSLAGDRGNSPLHF. The CDR3 nucleotides are TGTGCCAGCAGCTTAGCGGGGGACAGGGGGAATTCACCCCTCCACTTT.

The table lists this clonotype with many counts. The V call is TRBV12-3 or TRBV12-4, the J call TRBJ2-1, with 14 bases that match TRBD2. The CDR3 is made up of 15 amino acids. Trimming cost V 3 bases and J 8 bases; bases outside gene matches: 3. The CDR3 loop reads CASSFRLAGGYEQFF. DNA for the CDR3: TGTGCCAGCAGTTTTAGACTAGCGGGAGGGTATGAGCAGTTCTTC.

This clonotype appeared a few times. The gene calls are TRBV20-1 and TRBJ2-7; TRBD1 might be the D (5 bases). CDR3 length equals 12 residues. Germline CDR1 DFQATT, CDR2 SNEGSKA (reference sequence). The V end was cut by 3 bases, the J end by 5 bases, with 11 bases between. The CDR3 is CSASRQGNEQYF. The CDR3, as DNA: TGCAGTGCTAGTCGGCAGGGCAACGAGCAGTACTTC.

The gene calls are TRBV5-1 and TRBJ2-5; the D gene is possibly TRBD1 (7 bases). V shed 1 base and J shed 5 bases, with 15 bases lying between them. The CDR3 has 15 residues. Per the germline V gene, CDR1 is SGHRS and CDR2 is YFSETQ. The CDR3 spells CASSLSGDSSETQYF. The CDR3 bases are TGCGCCAGCAGCTTGTCGGGGGACAGTTCCGAGACCCAGTACTTC.

CDR3 region: CASTSGAGYLLSGANVLTF. The CDR3 DNA sequence: TGTGCCAGCACCTCAGGCGCAGGGTATTTACTGTCTGGGGCCAACGTCCTGACTTTC. J is TRBJ2-6 and V is TRBV7-2; tentatively, D is TRBD1 (5 bases). There are 19 residues in the CDR3. CDR1 and CDR2 (germline): SGHTA, FQGNSA. Trimming left V 7 bases short and J 1 base short, with 23 bases between.

In its sample, this clonotype was seen a few times. The chain is built from TRBV10-2 and TRBJ2-3, with D maybe TRBD2 (6 bases). There are 15 residues in the CDR3. V lost 10 bases, J lost 0 bases, and 17 bases lay in between. Per the germline V gene, CDR1 is WSHSY and CDR2 is SAAADI. CDR3 DNA: TGCGCCACCCTTAGGAGGGGATCTAGCACAGATACGCAGTATTTT. Encoded protein: CATLRRGSSTDTQYF.

The chain recombines TRBV7-2 with TRBJ2-3; 7 positions agree with TRBD2. The CDR3 extends over 16 amino acids. V was clipped by 5 bases and J by 2 bases; unmatched bases: 10. Per germline, CDR1 SGHTA and CDR2 FQGNSA. CDR3 DNA sequence: TGTGCCAGCAGCCCGCCCCCAGCGGGACCCACAGATACGCAGTATTTT. Amino acids: CASSPPPAGPTDTQYF.

The chain uses TRBV28 and TRBJ2-1; TRBD1 matches at 7 bases. V was clipped by 6 bases and J by 1 base; unmatched bases: 9. This CDR3 region has 16 residues. Looked up from germline, CDR1 is MDHEN and CDR2 is SYDVKM. This chain's CDR3 is CASSTPRQGSYNEQFF. The CDR3 nucleotides are TGTGCCAGCAGCACGCCCAGACAGGGTTCCTACAATGAGCAGTTCTTC.

This clonotype was seen a handful of times. The chain links TRBV21-1 to TRBJ2-2; the table's D call, TRBD2, was not checked against the DNA. TRBV21-1 is marked as a pseudogene. The CDR3 extends over 17 amino acids. CDR3 in amino acids: CASSKLEGEGDTGELFF. CDR3 DNA sequence: TGTGCCAGCAGCAAACTCGAGGGGGAGGGAGACACCGGGGAGCTGTTTTTT.

This clonotype was picked up a small number of times. This rearrangement joins TRBV9 to TRBJ2-6; D is undetermined. Germline CDR1 reads SGDLS; CDR2 reads YYNGEE. Trimming removed 0 bases at V and 4 bases at J, with 17 bases between. This CDR3 spans 18 amino acids. The chain's CDR3 is CASSVAILDALGANVLTF. The CDR3 DNA is TGTGCCAGCAGCGTAGCTATTCTCGATGCTCTGGGGGCCAACGTCCTGACTTTC.

This clonotype has more than one count but fewer than ten. The chain joins TRBV7-2 to TRBJ1-1; a weak D match, TRBD1 (5 bases). The V gene lost 5 bases and the J gene lost 6 bases, with 16 bases spanning the gap. This CDR3 is built from 14 residues. Per germline, CDR1 SGHTA and CDR2 FQGNSA. In DNA, the CDR3 is TGTGCCAGCAGCGAACAGGTTCTGACGGCTGAAGCTTTCTTT. It specifies CASSEQVLTAEAFF.

The chain employs TRBV3-1 and TRBJ2-7; 7 nucleotides align to TRBD1. The J segment lost 5 bases and the V segment lost 0 bases, leaving 4 bases of the junction unmatched. Germline CDR1 LGHDT, CDR2 YNNKEL (reference sequence). CDR3 length: 14 amino acids. CDR3 coding DNA: TGTGCCAGCAGCCAAGAAGGGGGCCGGAACGAGCAGTACTTC. It is translated as CASSQEGGRNEQYF.

This clonotype was seen more than once but under ten times. The V call is TRBV20-1, the J call TRBJ2-7; D gene ambiguous. This CDR3 is built from 14 residues. Germline CDR1 is DFQATT and CDR2 is SNEGSKA (reference sequence). V was trimmed by 0 bases and J by 0 bases, leaving 9 bases between them. For the CDR3, the DNA is TGCAGTGCTAGAGATGGGAAGAGCTCCTACGAGCAGTACTTC. Translating it yields CSARDGKSSYEQYF.

This clonotype turned up a few times. The genes are TRBV20-1 and TRBJ2-3; 9 bases line up with TRBD2. Per germline, CDR1 DFQATT and CDR2 SNEGSKA (reference sequence). The length of the CDR3 is 14 residues. Unmatched junction bases numbered 7, after V lost 3 bases and J lost 6 bases. The CDR3 protein is CSASGGRVPDTQYF. CDR3 bases: TGCAGTGCTAGCGGCGGGAGGGTGCCGGATACGCAGTATTTT.

This clonotype has just a few counts. The chain recombines TRBV11-2 with TRBJ1-1; perhaps TRBD1 as D (5 bases). The germline gives CDR1 SGHAT, CDR2 FQNNGV. The CDR3 totals 15 residues. V lost 1 base, J lost 7 bases, and 16 bases lay in between. The CDR3 spells CASSLAYTDSHEAFF. The CDR3 DNA follows: TGTGCCAGCAGCTTAGCTTATACTGACAGCCATGAAGCTTTCTTT. The full variable domain, with the rest looked up from reference TRBV11-2 and TRBJ1-1, is EAGVAQSPRYKIIEKRQSVAFWCNPISGHATLYWYQQILGQGPKLLIQFQNNGVVDDSQLPKDRFSAERLKGVDSTLKIQPAKLEDSAVYLCASSLAYTDSHEAFFGQGTRLTVV.

In regard to this clonotype: Compared with germline, one end of the junction differs, possibly owing to a read error. V gene TRBV20-1 combines with J gene TRBJ2-1, with 8 bases aligning to TRBD2. The CDR3 is made up of 15 amino acids. The germline V gene encodes CDR1 DFQATT and CDR2 SNEGSKA (reference sequence). CDR3 protein: CSARSAGGLYNEQLF. As DNA, the CDR3 is TGCAGTGCTAGAAGCGCGGGAGGCTTGTACAATGAGCAGCTCTTC.

The chain links TRBV10-3 to TRBJ2-5; possible D gene TRBD1, 8 bases. In germline, CDR1 is ENHRY, CDR2 SYGVKD. The CDR3 has 16 amino acids. V lost 6 bases and J 2 bases, leaving 19 bases between the germline ends. This CDR3 reads CAIRSGQGGAQETQYF. In DNA form, the CDR3 reads TGTGCCATCAGGAGCGGACAGGGAGGGGCGCAAGAGACCCAGTACTTC.

The genes are TRBV11-2 and TRBJ2-1, with 11 bases aligning to TRBD2. The CDR3 covers 16 residues. Germline V gene lookup returns CDR1 SGHAT and CDR2 FQNNGV. J was trimmed by 8 bases and V by 3 bases; bases with no gene match: 9. Written as DNA, the CDR3 is TGTGCCAGCAGCTTGGCTATAGCGGGAGGGGTTTATGAGCAGTTCTTC. It specifies CASSLAIAGGVYEQFF.

This clonotype occurred a few times. The chain is built from TRBV7-2 and TRBJ2-4; 7 bases agree with TRBD2. The J segment lost 8 bases and the V segment lost 4 bases, leaving 2 bases of the junction unmatched. The germline gives CDR1 SGHTA, CDR2 FQGNSA. CDR3 length: 12 amino acids. DNA for the CDR3: TGTGCCAGCAGCTCGACTAGCCACATTCAGTACTTC. This translates into CASSSTSHIQYF.

The chain carries TRBV5-1 and TRBJ2-3, with 7 bases matching TRBD1. Germline assignment: CDR1 SGHRS and CDR2 YFSETQ. Trimming cost V 4 bases and J 0 bases; bases outside gene matches: 5. This CDR3 comprises 15 residues. For the CDR3, the DNA is TGCGCCAGCAGCAGGGACAGCCACAGCACAGATACGCAGTATTTT. Amino acids: CASSRDSHSTDTQYF. The whole variable domain, filled in from reference TRBV5-1 and TRBJ2-3, reads KAGVTQTPRYLIKTRGQQVTLSCSPISGHRSVSWYQQTPGQGLQFLFEYFSETQRNKGNFPGRFSGRQFSNSRSEMNVSTLELGDSALYLCASSRDSHSTDTQYFGPGTRLTVL.

This clonotype has only a few counts. The chain is built from TRBV27 and TRBJ2-7; D uncertain. There are 15 residues in the CDR3. Between the trimmed V and J ends, which lost 5 bases and 1 base, there was a span of 15 bases. CDR1 MNHEY and CDR2 SMNVEV come from the germline V gene (reference sequence). The DNA for the CDR3 is TGTGCCAGCAGTCGCGAGAGTTTGGCGTCCTACGAGCAGTACTTC. Protein: CASSRESLASYEQYF.

This clonotype was seen only once. V usage is TRBV24-1 and J usage is TRBJ2-7, with unresolved D. The CDR3 sequence is 12 residues long. V dropped 5 bases and J dropped 9 bases, with 13 bases sitting between them. Germline V gene sequence: CDR1 KGHDR, CDR2 SFDVKD. CDR3 bases: TGTGCCACCAGTGCATTCGAAGGCGTGCAGTACTTC. Translation: CATSAFEGVQYF.